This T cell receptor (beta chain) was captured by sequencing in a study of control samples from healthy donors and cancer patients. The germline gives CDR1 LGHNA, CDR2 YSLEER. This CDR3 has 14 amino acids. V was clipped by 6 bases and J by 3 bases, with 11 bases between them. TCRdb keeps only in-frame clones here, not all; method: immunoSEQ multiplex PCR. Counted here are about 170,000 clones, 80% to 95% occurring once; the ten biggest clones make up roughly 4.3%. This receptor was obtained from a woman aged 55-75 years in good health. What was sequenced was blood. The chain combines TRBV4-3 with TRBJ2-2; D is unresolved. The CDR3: CASRWGPDTGELFF. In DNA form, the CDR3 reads TGCGCCAGCAGATGGGGTCCGGACACCGGGGAGCTGTTTTTT.